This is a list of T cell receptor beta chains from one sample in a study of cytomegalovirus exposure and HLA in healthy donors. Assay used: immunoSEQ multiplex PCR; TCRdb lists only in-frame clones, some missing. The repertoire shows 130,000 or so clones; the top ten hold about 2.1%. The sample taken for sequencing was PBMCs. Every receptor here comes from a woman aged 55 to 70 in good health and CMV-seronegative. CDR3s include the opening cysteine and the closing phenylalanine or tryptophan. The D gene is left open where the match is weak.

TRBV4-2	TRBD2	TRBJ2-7	TGTGCCAGCAGCCAGTATGGCGCCGCGGGAGCCTCCTACGAGCAGTACTTC	CASSQYGAAGASYEQYF
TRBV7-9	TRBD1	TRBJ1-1	TGTGCCAGCAGCAGAGAGACAGGGGGAGGGATTGAAGCTTTCTTT	CASSRETGGGIEAFF
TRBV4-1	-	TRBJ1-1	TGCGCCAGCAGCCAATCTACCGGAGGTCAGAACACTGAAGCTTTCTTT	CASSQSTGGQNTEAFF
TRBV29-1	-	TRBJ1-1	TGCAGCGTGGGAGGAGTGGGAGATACTGAAGCTTTCTTT	CSVGGVGDTEAFF
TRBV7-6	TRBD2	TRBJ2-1	TGTGCCAGCAGCTTGGCCGGGACTAGCTCCTACAATGAGCAGTTCTTC	CASSLAGTSSYNEQFF
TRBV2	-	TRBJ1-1	TGTGCCAGCAGACGCAACAAGAACACTGAAGCTTTCTTT	CASRRNKNTEAFF
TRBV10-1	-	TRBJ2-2	TGCGCCAGCAGCCTTGGGAGGACGGCCGCGAACACCGGGGAGCTGTTTTTT	CASSLGRTAANTGELFF
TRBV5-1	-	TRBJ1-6	TGCGCCAGCAGCTTGGATTTCGGGGTGAATTCACCCCTCCACTTT	CASSLDFGVNSPLHF
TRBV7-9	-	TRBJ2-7	TGTGCCAGCAGCTTAGACCGAGGGATGACCTACGAGCAGTACTTC	CASSLDRGMTYEQYF
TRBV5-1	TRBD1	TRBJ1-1	TGCGCCAGCAGCCCGGGACAGAGGAACACTGAAGCTTTCTTT	CASSPGQRNTEAFF
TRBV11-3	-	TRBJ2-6	TGTGCCAGCAGCCGAACGTCGAGCTCTGGGGCCAACGTCCTGACTTTC	CASSRTSSSGANVLTF
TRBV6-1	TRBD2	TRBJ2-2	TGTGCCAGCAGTGAACTTAGTGGGAGGGCCGGGGAGCTGTTTTTT	CASSELSGRAGELFF
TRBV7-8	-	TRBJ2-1	TGTGCCAGCAGCTTTCCGGGCTCCTACAATGAGCAGTTCTTC	CASSFPGSYNEQFF
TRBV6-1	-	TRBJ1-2	TGTGCCAGCAGTGAACCCCCCCCAGGTATCTATGGCTACACCTTC	CASSEPPPGIYGYTF
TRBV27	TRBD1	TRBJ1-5	TGTGCCAGCAGTTCCAGACAGGGAAGTAATCAGCCCCAGCATTTT	CASSSRQGSNQPQHF
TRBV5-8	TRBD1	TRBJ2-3	TGTGCCAGCAGCCCAACTACCGGGACAGGGGAAATTTTCACAGATACGCAGTATTTT	CASSPTTGTGEIFTDTQYF
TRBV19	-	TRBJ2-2	TGTGCCAGTAGTATAGTACTAATGAACGGGGAGCTGTTTTTT	CASSIVLMNGELFF
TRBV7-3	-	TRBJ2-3	TGTGCCAGCAGCTCCCGACCACGCGGGACCGATACGCAGTATTTT	CASSSRPRGTDTQYF
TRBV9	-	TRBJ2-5	TGTGCCAGCAGCGTATTGGGCGGGCAAGAGACCCAGTACTTC	CASSVLGGQETQYF
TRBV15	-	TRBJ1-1	TGTGCCACCAGCAGCGGACAGAAAAAGATGAACACTGAAGCTTTCTTT	CATSSGQKKMNTEAFF
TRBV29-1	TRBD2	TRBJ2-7	TGCAGCGTTGAGATAGTATTAGCGGGAGAGCAGTACTTC	CSVEIVLAGEQYF
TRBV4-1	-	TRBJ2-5	TGCGCCAGCAGCCAGCCAGGGCGCCAAGAGACCCAGTACTTC	CASSQPGRQETQYF
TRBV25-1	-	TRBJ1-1	TGTGCCAGCAGTGAAGGGGCGGGGGGGCGAGGCACTGAAGCTTTCTTT	CASSEGAGGRGTEAFF
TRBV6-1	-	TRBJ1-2	TGTGCCAGCAGTGGACCTGACGGAGCTAACTATGGCTACACCTTC	CASSGPDGANYGYTF
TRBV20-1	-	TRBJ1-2	TGCAGTGCTAGTTTAGGGGCCGGCTACACCTTC	CSASLGAGYTF
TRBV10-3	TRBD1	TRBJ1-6	TGTGCCATCAGTGAGCTAGGGGGCCATTCACCCCTCCACTTT	CAISELGGHSPLHF